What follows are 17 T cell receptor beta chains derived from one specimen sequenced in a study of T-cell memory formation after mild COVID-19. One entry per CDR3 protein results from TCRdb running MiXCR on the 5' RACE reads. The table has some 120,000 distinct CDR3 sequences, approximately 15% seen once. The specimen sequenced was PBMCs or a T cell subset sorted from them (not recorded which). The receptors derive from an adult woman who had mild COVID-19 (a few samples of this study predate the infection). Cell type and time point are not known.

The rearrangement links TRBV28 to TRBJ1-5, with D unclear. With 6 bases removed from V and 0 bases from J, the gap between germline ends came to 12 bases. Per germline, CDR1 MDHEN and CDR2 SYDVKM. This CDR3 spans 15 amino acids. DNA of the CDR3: TGTGCCAGCAGCCCAGCCGAGTATAGCAATCAGCCCCAGCATTTT. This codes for CASSPAEYSNQPQHF. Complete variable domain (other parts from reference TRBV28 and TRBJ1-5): DVKVTQSSRYLVKRTGEKVFLECVQDMDHENMFWYRQDPGLGLRLIYFSYDVKMKEKGDIPEGYSVSREKKERFSLILESASTNQTSMYLCASSPAEYSNQPQHFGDGTRLSIL.

CDR3 DNA: TGTGCCAGCAGTTTAAGGTCCCTAGCGGGGGTACAGACCCAGTACTTC. Amino acids: CASSLRSLAGVQTQYF. This chain connects TRBV12-3 or TRBV12-4 to TRBJ2-5, with 10 bases matching TRBD2. V lost 2 bases to trimming and J lost 6 bases; unmatched junction nucleotides: 9. CDR3 length: 16 amino acids.

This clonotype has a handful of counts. The DNA of the CDR3 is TGTGCCAGCAGTTACCGGCGGGAAGCTTTCTTT. This gives the protein CASSYRREAFF. V gene TRBV6-5 combines with J gene TRBJ1-1; D is uncertain. Germline lookup yields CDR1 MNHEY and CDR2 SVGAGI. This CDR3 is built from 11 residues. V was pared by 2 bases and J by 8 bases, with 6 bases between.

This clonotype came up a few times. Here the CDR3 reads CASSERGANYGYTF. The CDR3 DNA reads as TGTGCCAGCAGTGAACGGGGGGCTAACTATGGCTACACCTTC. This chain uses TRBV2 with TRBJ1-2; D is perhaps TRBD1 (5 bases). Germline loops: CDR1 SNHLY, CDR2 FYNNEI. V dropped 2 bases and J dropped 0 bases, with 7 bases sitting between them. This CDR3 comprises 14 residues.

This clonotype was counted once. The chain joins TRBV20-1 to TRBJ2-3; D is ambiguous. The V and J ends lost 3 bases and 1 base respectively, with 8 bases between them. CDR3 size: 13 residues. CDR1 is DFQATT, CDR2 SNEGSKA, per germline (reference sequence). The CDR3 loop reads CSARVRGTDTQYF. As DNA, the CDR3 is TGCAGTGCTAGGGTTCGGGGCACAGATACGCAGTATTTT.

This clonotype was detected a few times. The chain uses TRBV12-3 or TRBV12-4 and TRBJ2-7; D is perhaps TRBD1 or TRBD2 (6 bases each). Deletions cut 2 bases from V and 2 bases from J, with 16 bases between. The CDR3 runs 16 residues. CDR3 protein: CASSLMPGGGTYEQYF. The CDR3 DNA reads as TGTGCCAGCAGTTTAATGCCTGGAGGGGGGACCTACGAGCAGTACTTC.

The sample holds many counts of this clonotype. The CDR3 loop is CASSPRTRTDEQFF. For the CDR3, the DNA is TGTGCCAGCTCACCCCGGACAAGGACCGATGAGCAGTTCTTC. The chain uses TRBV18 and TRBJ2-1; possibly TRBD1 for D (5 bases). The CDR3 runs 14 residues. Germline CDR1 KGHSH, CDR2 LQKENI. The ends were cut back, 3 bases at V and 8 bases at J, with 14 bases in the middle.

The CDR3 nucleotides read TGCGCCAGCAGCTTGGTGGCAGGGGGGACTAATGAAAAACTGTTTTTT. Protein product: CASSLVAGGTNEKLFF. The chain uses TRBV5-1 and TRBJ1-4; 7 bases agree with TRBD1. CDR1 is SGHRS and CDR2 is YFSETQ in the germline V gene. The CDR3 consists of 16 residues. V lost 0 bases and J lost 2; bases outside the gene matches: 4.

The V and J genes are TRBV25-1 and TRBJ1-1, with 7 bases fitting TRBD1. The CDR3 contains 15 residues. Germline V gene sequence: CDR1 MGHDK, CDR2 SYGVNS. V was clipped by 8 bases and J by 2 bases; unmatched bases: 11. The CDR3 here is CASEEGGGPNTEAFF. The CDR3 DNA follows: TGTGCCAGCGAGGAGGGAGGGGGCCCAAACACTGAAGCTTTCTTT.

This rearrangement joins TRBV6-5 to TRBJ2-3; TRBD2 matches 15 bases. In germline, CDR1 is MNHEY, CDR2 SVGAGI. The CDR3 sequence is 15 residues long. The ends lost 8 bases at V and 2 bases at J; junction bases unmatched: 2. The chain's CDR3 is CASGLAGGNTDTQYF. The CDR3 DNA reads TGTGCCAGCGGACTAGCGGGGGGGAACACAGATACGCAGTATTTT.

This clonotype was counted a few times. The CDR3 protein is CASSPSRIDGYTF. For the CDR3, the DNA is TGTGCCAGCTCACCCTCCCGCATAGATGGCTACACCTTC. The rearrangement uses TRBV18 and TRBJ1-2; no reliable D call. This CDR3 has 13 amino acids. V was cut by 3 bases and J by 6 bases, with 11 bases left in between. CDR1 is KGHSH, CDR2 LQKENI, per germline.

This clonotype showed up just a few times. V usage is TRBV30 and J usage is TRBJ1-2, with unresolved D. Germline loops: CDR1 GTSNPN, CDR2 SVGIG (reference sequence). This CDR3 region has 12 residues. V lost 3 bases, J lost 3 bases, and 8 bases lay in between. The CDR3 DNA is TGTGCCTGGAGCCGGACGGACTATGGCTACACCTTC. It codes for CAWSRTDYGYTF.

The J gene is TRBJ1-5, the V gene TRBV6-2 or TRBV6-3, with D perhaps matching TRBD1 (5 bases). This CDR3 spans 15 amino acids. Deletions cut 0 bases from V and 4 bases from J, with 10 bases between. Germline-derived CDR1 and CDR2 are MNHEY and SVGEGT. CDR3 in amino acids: CASSYSSRANQPQHF. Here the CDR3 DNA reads TGTGCCAGCAGTTACTCGAGCAGGGCTAATCAGCCCCAGCATTTT.

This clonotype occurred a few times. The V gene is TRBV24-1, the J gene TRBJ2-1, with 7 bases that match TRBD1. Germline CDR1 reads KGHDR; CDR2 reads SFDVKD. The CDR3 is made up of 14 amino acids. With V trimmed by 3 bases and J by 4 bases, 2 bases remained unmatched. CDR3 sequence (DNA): TGTGCCACCAGTGATGAACAGGGGTACAATGAGCAGTTCTTC. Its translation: CATSDEQGYNEQFF.

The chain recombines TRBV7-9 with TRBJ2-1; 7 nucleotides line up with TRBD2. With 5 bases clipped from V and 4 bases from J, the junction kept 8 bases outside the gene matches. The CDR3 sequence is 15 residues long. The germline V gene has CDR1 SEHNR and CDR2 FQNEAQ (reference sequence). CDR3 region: CASSAGTIPYNEQFF. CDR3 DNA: TGTGCCAGCAGCGCCGGGACTATTCCTTACAATGAGCAGTTCTTC.

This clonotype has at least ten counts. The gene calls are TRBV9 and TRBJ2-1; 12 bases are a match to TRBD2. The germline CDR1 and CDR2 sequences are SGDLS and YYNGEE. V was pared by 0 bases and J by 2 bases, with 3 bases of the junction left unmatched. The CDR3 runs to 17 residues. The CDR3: CASSVGTSGDPYNEQFF. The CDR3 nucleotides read TGTGCCAGCAGCGTAGGGACTAGCGGGGATCCCTACAATGAGCAGTTCTTC.

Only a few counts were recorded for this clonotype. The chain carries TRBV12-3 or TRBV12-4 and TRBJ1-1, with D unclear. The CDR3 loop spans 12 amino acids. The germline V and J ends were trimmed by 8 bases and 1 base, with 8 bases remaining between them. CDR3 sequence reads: CASERGNTEAFF. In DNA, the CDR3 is TGTGCCAGCGAGCGGGGGAACACTGAAGCTTTCTTT.